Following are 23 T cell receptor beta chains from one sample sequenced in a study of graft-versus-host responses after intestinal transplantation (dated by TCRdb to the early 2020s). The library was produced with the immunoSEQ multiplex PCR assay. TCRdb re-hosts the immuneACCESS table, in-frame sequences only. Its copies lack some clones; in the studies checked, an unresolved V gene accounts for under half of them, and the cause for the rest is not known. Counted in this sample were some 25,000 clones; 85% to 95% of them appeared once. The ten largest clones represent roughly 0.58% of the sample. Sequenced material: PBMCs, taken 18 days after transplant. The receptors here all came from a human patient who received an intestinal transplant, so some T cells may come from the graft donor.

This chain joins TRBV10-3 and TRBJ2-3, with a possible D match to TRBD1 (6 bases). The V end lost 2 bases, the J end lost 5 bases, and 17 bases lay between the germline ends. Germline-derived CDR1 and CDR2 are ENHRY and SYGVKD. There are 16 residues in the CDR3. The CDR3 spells CAISEGGGQGQDTQYF. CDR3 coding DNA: TGTGCCATCAGTGAGGGTGGTGGGCAGGGACAAGATACGCAGTATTTT.

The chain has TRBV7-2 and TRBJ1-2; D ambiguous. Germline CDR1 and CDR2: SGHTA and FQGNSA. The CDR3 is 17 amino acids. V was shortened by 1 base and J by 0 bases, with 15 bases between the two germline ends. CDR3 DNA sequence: TGTGCCAGCAGCTTAGGGCGGCCAGGACGAGCTAACTATGGCTACACCTTC. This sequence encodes CASSLGRPGRANYGYTF.

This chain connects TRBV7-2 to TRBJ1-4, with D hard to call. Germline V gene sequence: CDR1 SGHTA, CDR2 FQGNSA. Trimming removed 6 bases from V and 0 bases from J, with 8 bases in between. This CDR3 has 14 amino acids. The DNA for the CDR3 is TGTGCCAGCAGACCAGCAGCAACTAATGAAAAACTGTTTTTT. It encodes CASRPAATNEKLFF. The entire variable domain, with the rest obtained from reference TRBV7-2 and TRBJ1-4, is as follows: GAGVSQSPSNKVTEKGKDVELRCDPISGHTALYWYRQSLGQGLEFLIYFQGNSAPDKSGLPSDRFSAERTGGSVSTLTIQRTQQEDSAVYLCASRPAATNEKLFFGSGTQLSVL.

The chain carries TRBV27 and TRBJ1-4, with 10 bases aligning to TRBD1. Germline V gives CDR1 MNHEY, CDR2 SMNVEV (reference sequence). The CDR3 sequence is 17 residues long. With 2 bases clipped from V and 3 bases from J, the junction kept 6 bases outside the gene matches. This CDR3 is CASSLEGTGAPNEKLFF. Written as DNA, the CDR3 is TGTGCCAGCAGTTTAGAGGGGACAGGGGCACCTAATGAAAAACTGTTTTTT.

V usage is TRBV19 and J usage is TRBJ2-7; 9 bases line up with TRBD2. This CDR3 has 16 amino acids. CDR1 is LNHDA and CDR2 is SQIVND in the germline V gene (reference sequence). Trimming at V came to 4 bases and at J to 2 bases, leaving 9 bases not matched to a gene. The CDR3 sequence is CASSTTLAGVTYEQYF. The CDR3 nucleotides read TGTGCCAGTAGTACTACTTTAGCGGGGGTGACCTACGAGCAGTACTTC.

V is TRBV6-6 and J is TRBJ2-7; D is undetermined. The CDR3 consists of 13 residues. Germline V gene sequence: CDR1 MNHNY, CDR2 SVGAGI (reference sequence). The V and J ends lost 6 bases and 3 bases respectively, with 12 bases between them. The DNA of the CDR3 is TGTGCCAGCAGCGAGATTTACAGCTACGAGCAGTACTTC. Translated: CASSEIYSYEQYF.

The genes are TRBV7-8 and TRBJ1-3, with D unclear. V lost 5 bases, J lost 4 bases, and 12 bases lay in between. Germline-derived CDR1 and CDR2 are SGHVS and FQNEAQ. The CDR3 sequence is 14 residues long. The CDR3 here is CASSQRPSGNTIYF. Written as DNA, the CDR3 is TGTGCCAGCAGCCAAAGACCGAGCGGAAACACCATATATTTT.

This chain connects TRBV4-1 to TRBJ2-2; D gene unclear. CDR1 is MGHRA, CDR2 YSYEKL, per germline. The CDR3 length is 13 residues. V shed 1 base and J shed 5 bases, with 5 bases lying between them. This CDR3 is CASSQVGTGELFF. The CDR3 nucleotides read TGCGCCAGCAGCCAAGTCGGGACCGGGGAGCTGTTTTTT.

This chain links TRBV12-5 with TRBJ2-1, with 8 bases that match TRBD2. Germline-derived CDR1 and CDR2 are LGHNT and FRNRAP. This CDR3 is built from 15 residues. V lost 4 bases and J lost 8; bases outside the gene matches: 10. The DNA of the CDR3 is TGTGCTAGTGGTTACGCCCACGGGGGGGCGGATGAGCAGTTCTTC. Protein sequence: CASGYAHGGADEQFF. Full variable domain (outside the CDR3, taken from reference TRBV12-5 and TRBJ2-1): DARVTQTPRHKVTEMGQEVTMRCQPILGHNTVFWYRQTMMQGLELLAYFRNRAPLDDSGMPKDRFSAEMPDATLATLKIQPSEPRDSAVYFCASGYAHGGADEQFFGPGTRLTVL.

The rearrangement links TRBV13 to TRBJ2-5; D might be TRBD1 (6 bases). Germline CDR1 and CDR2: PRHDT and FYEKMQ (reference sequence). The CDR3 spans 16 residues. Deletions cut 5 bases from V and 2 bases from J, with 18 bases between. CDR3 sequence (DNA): TGTGCCAGCAGCGTCTACACCCGGACAGCGCAAGAGACCCAGTACTTC. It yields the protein CASSVYTRTAQETQYF.

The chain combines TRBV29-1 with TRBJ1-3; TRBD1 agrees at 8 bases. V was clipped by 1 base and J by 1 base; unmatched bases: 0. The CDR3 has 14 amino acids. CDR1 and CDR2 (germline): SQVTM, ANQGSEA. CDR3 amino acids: CSVEGTGSGNTIYF. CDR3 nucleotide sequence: TGCAGCGTTGAAGGGACAGGGTCTGGAAACACCATATATTTT.

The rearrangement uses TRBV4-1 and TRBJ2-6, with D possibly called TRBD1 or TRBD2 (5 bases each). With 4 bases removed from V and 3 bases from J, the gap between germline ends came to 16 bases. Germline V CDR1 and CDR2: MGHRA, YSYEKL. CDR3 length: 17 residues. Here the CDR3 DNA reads TGCGCCAGCAGCCTTCAGGGTGGGGGAAATGGGGCCAACGTCCTGACTTTC. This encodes CASSLQGGGNGANVLTF.

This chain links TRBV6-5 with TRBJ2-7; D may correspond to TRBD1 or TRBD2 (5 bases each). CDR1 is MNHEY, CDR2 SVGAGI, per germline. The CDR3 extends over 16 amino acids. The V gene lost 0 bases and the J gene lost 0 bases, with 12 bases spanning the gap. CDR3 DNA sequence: TGTGCCAGCAGTTACTCGGCTTGGGGGAGCTCCTACGAGCAGTACTTC. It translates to CASSYSAWGSSYEQYF.

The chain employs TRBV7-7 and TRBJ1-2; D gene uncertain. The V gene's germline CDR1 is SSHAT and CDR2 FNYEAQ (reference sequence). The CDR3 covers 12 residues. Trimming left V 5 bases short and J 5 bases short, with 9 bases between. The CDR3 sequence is CASSPLLYGYTF. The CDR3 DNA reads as TGTGCCAGCAGCCCCTTACTATATGGCTACACCTTC.

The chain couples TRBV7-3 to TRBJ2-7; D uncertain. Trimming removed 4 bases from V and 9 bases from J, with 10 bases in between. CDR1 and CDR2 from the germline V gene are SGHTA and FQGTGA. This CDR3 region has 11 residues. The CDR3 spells CASSSLGVQYF. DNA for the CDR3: TGTGCCAGCAGCTCACTTGGGGTGCAGTACTTC.

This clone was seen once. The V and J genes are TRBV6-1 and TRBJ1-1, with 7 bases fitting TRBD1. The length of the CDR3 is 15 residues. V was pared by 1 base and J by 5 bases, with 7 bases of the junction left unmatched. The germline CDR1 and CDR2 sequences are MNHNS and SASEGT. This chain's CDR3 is CASSEGRGRWTEAFF. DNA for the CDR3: TGTGCCAGCAGTGAAGGAAGGGGGCGATGGACTGAAGCTTTCTTT.

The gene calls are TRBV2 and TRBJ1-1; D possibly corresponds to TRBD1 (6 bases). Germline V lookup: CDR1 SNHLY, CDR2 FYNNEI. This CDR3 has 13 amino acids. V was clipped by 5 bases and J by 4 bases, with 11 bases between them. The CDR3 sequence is CASSRGGGTEAFF. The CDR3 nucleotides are TGTGCCAGCAGTCGAGGGGGAGGCACTGAAGCTTTCTTT.

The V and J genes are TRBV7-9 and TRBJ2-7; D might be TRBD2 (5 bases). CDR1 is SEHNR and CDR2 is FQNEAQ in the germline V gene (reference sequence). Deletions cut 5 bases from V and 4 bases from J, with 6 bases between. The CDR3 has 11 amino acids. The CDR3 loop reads CASSRRYEQYF. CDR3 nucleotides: TGTGCCAGCAGCCGGAGGTACGAGCAGTACTTC.

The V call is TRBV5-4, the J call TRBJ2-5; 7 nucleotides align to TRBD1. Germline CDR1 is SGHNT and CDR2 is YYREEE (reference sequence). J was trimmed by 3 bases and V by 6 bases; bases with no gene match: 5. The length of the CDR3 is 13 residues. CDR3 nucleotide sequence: TGTGCCAGCACGGGTCAGGGGGAAGAGACCCAGTACTTC. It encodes CASTGQGEETQYF.

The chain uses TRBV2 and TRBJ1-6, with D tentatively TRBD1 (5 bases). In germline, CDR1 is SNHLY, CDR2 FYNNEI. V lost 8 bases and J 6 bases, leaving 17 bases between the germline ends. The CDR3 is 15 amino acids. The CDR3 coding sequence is TGTGCCAGCCTTCCCCCGGGACCATCTAATTCACCCCTCCACTTT. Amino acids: CASLPPGPSNSPLHF. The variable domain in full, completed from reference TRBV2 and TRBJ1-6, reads EPEVTQTPSHQVTQMGQEVILRCVPISNHLYFYWYRQILGQKVEFLVSFYNNEISEKSEIFDDQFSVERPDGSNFTLKIRSTKLEDSAMYFCASLPPGPSNSPLHFGNGTRLTVT.

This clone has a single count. The CDR3 sequence is CASSYGGGIEAFF. Written as DNA, the CDR3 is TGTGCCAGCAGTTACGGAGGGGGGATTGAAGCTTTCTTT. The rearrangement joins TRBV6-6 to TRBJ1-1; the D gene is possibly TRBD1 (6 bases). V lost 2 bases and J lost 7, with 11 bases in between. The CDR3 is made up of 13 amino acids. The germline V gene has CDR1 MNHNY and CDR2 SVGAGI (reference sequence).

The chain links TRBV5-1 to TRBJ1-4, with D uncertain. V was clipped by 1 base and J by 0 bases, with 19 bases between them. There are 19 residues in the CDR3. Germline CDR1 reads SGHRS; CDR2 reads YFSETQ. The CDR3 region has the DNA TGCGCCAGCAGCTTGCGTCCTCACGAACACGCCTCAACTAATGAAAAACTGTTTTTT. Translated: CASSLRPHEHASTNEKLFF.

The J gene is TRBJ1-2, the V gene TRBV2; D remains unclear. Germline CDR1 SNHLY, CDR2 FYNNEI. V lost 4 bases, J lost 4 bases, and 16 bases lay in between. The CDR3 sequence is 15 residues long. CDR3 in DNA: TGTGCCAGCAGTGTGACCTCAGTGGTCAGCTATGGCTACACCTTC. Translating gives CASSVTSVVSYGYTF.